The sequence of this T cell receptor beta chain was determined in a study of shared clonotypes between healthy human individuals. Study details: Aged 18 to 49, the donors were a couple of women and a few men.

Per sorted-subset replicate PCR, input was roughly 220 ng DNA, representing about 32,000 T cell genomes. In the authors' workflow: For the immunoSEQ data, sequences were junction-only without quality scores, so filtering differed. Profiled with immunoSEQ multiplex PCR; TCRdb holds only in-frame clones, not every one. D and trimming come from the DNA, and the V and J calls and clone size come from that table. The sample has around 1.1 million clones, 78% seen once. Turning to this clone: What it binds is unknown.

Overall study findings and caveats: On the whole, naive subsets had larger estimated richness than memory subsets had.

Trimming cost V 3 bases and J 6 bases; bases outside gene matches: 9. The length of the CDR3 is 16 residues. Germline V gene lookup returns CDR1 SGHRS and CDR2 YFSETQ. The clonotype originates from a man aged 18 to 29 in good health. Some clones in this sample may be carry-over from other donors' samples. The material sequenced was memory CD4+ T cells from PBMCs. Documented subset: CD45RA-negative fraction. The chain carries TRBV5-1 and TRBJ2-2, with 9 bases fitting TRBD2. CDR3 region: CASSSVAGVVSGELFF. In nucleotides, the CDR3 is TGCGCCAGCAGCTCCGTAGCGGGAGTGGTGTCCGGGGAGCTGTTTTTT.